The 17 T cell receptor beta chains below were found in one sample sequenced in a study of blood T cell repertoires in COVID-19. Sequencing was performed with immunoSEQ multiplex PCR; in TCRdb, only in-frame clones are kept and a portion is missing. The sample lists fewer than 200,000 clones, 75% to 80% occurring once. Sequenced: peripheral blood. Receptors were obtained from a woman in her 70s with acute or convalescent COVID-19.

Ten or more counts support this clone. The V gene is TRBV5-1, the J gene TRBJ2-1; 9 bases match TRBD2. CDR3 length: 16 amino acids. The V segment lost 1 base and the J segment 4 bases; nucleotides outside the gene matches: 6. The germline V gene has CDR1 SGHRS and CDR2 YFSETQ. The CDR3 nucleotides read TGCGCCAGCAGCTTGAATGTGGCGGGAGGGTACAATGAGCAGTTCTTC. Residues: CASSLNVAGGYNEQFF.

CDR3 DNA sequence: TGTGCCAGCACCTATACCTACGAGCAGTACTTC. It specifies CASTYTYEQYF. The V and J genes are TRBV2 and TRBJ2-7; no clear D. The germline CDR1 and CDR2 sequences are SNHLY and FYNNEI. Trimming took off 7 bases at V and 2 bases at J, with 6 bases between the two ends. There are 11 residues in the CDR3.

The chain combines TRBV7-9 with TRBJ1-5; D uncertain. This CDR3 has 12 amino acids. Deletions cut 1 base from V and 12 bases from J, with 10 bases between. Germline assignment: CDR1 SEHNR and CDR2 FQNEAQ (reference sequence). The chain's CDR3 is CASSLGGGLQHF. The CDR3 region has the DNA TGTGCCAGCAGCTTAGGCGGTGGCCTCCAGCATTTT.

The rearrangement joins TRBV6-5 to TRBJ2-2; D may be TRBD1 (6 bases). The V end was cut by 6 bases, the J end by 7 bases, with 15 bases between. Germline V gives CDR1 MNHEY, CDR2 SVGAGI. CDR3 length: 14 residues. The CDR3 nucleotides are TGTGCCAGCAGGGGGACACGGGACAACGGGGAGCTGTTTTTT. Translating it yields CASRGTRDNGELFF.

The chain recombines TRBV19 with TRBJ2-2, with D hard to call. In germline, CDR1 is LNHDA, CDR2 SQIVND (reference sequence). This CDR3 contains 15 residues. The ends were cut back, 3 bases at V and 1 base at J, with 9 bases in the middle. The CDR3 DNA reads TGTGCCAGTAGTATTAACAGCCAGAACACCGGGGAGCTGTTTTTT. Its translation is CASSINSQNTGELFF.

The V and J genes are TRBV11-2 and TRBJ1-1; 8 bases line up with TRBD1. There are 15 residues in the CDR3. The ends lost 3 bases at V and 1 base at J; junction bases unmatched: 4. The germline V gene has CDR1 SGHAT and CDR2 FQNNGV. CDR3 region: CASSFGDRRNTEAFF. In DNA form, the CDR3 reads TGTGCCAGCAGCTTTGGGGACAGGCGGAACACTGAAGCTTTCTTT.

This chain connects TRBV10-3 to TRBJ2-7; possibly TRBD2 for D (6 bases). CDR3 length: 15 amino acids. V was pared by 2 bases and J by 0 bases, with 11 bases between. Germline values: CDR1 ENHRY, CDR2 SYGVKD. In nucleotides, the CDR3 is TGTGCCATCAGTGAGGGGGAGGTTAGCTCCTACGAGCAGTACTTC. It codes for CAISEGEVSSYEQYF.

The chain combines TRBV15 with TRBJ2-2; D perhaps matches TRBD1 (6 bases). CDR3 length equals 16 residues. CDR1 is LNHNV and CDR2 is YYDKDF in the germline V gene (reference sequence). Trimming removed 0 bases from V and 1 base from J, with 9 bases in between. The CDR3 DNA reads TGTGCCACCAGCAGAGAACAGGGAGAGAACACCGGGGAGCTGTTTTTT. Protein product: CATSREQGENTGELFF.

The CDR3 DNA is TGTGCCAGTGCGGGACAGGGGGCGAACACCATATATTTT. Translation gives CASAGQGANTIYF. The chain is built from TRBV2 and TRBJ1-3; 12 nucleotides align to TRBD1. Trimming removed 9 bases from V and 7 bases from J; junction bases left unmatched: 4. Germline lookup yields CDR1 SNHLY and CDR2 FYNNEI. The CDR3 is 13 amino acids.

This clone has only a few counts. The V gene is TRBV5-4, the J gene TRBJ1-1; D is undetermined. Per the germline V gene, CDR1 is SGHNT and CDR2 is YYREEE (reference sequence). Trimming left V 4 bases short and J 1 base short, with 11 bases between. The CDR3 runs to 14 residues. CDR3 sequence (DNA): TGTGCCAGCAGCCTGGTGGGAGGGAACACTGAAGCTTTCTTT. Amino acids: CASSLVGGNTEAFF.

The CDR3 DNA reads as TGTGCCAGCAGCGGCGACAGGGGGTCCTTCTCTGGAAACACCATATATTTT. This sequence encodes CASSGDRGSFSGNTIYF. The chain is built from TRBV7-9 and TRBJ1-3, with 9 bases matching TRBD1. The V segment lost 5 bases and the J segment 0 bases; nucleotides outside the gene matches: 8. Germline V gene data show CDR1 as SEHNR and CDR2 as FQNEAQ (reference sequence). The length of the CDR3 is 17 residues.

The rearrangement links TRBV27 to TRBJ2-1, with 8 bases aligning to TRBD2. In germline, CDR1 is MNHEY, CDR2 SMNVEV (reference sequence). Losses at the gene ends were 0 bases for V and 6 bases for J; bases not matched to a gene: 7. The CDR3 has 16 amino acids. The CDR3: CASSLSSGLGGNEQFF. The CDR3 DNA reads as TGTGCCAGCAGTTTATCGTCGGGACTAGGGGGCAATGAGCAGTTCTTC.

With respect to this clone: One end of the junction fails to match germline, which may point to a read error. The rearrangement uses TRBV19 and TRBJ1-2; the D is unclear. The CDR3 runs to 14 residues. The germline CDR1 and CDR2 sequences are LNHDA and SQIVND (reference sequence). CDR3 sequence: CASSIVDLGVGISF. CDR3 bases: TGTGCCAGTAGTATAGTCGACCTCGGGGTTGGTATCTCCTTC.

This rearrangement joins TRBV23-1 to TRBJ2-3; D possibly corresponds to TRBD1 (6 bases). TRBV23-1 is known as an ORF, though its function is uncertain. Trimming removed 8 bases from V and 4 bases from J, with 25 bases in between. The CDR3 has 17 amino acids. The CDR3 is CASSQWGARGFSDTQYF. For the CDR3, the DNA is TGCGCCAGCTCCCAATGGGGTGCCAGGGGTTTTTCAGATACGCAGTATTTT.

This chain joins TRBV12-3 or TRBV12-4 and TRBJ1-1; no reliable D call. CDR3 length: 11 amino acids. The ends were cut back, 6 bases at V and 4 bases at J, with 6 bases in the middle. CDR3 DNA: TGTGCCAGCAGACAAAGCACTGAAGCTTTCTTT. Its translation is CASRQSTEAFF.

This chain joins TRBV7-9 and TRBJ2-2, with 7 bases fitting TRBD1. Looked up from germline, CDR1 is SEHNR and CDR2 is FQNEAQ (reference sequence). With V trimmed by 6 bases and J by 3 bases, 7 bases remained unmatched. This CDR3 has 15 residues. This CDR3 is CASSPGTAHTGELFF. Written as DNA, the CDR3 is TGTGCCAGCAGTCCAGGGACAGCCCACACCGGGGAGCTGTTTTTT.

This clone was observed a handful of times. The chain is built from TRBV19 and TRBJ2-7; TRBD2 agrees at 8 bases. Germline trimming cut 7 bases from V and 6 bases from J; bases unmatched to any gene: 11. This CDR3 has 14 amino acids. Germline V gene data show CDR1 as LNHDA and CDR2 as SQIVND (reference sequence). The CDR3 loop is CASNPGGRFSEQYF. The CDR3 nucleotides are TGTGCCAGTAATCCGGGCGGGAGGTTCTCCGAGCAGTACTTC.